This TCR beta chain was identified in a study of T cell changes during pregnancy in multiple sclerosis. CDR3 size: 16 residues. In germline, CDR1 is KGHSH, CDR2 LQKENI. V shed 4 bases and J 4 bases; nucleotides not matched to a gene: 10. Assay: immunoSEQ multiplex PCR; the TCRdb copy retains only in-frame clones and omits some. Of around 36,000 clones in the sample, under 95% are singletons; the top ten hold approximately 12%. The chain employs TRBV18 and TRBJ2-1; 7 bases align to TRBD1. The TCR comes from a female donor with multiple sclerosis, enrolled in a pregnancy study. The sample in question was CD8+ T cells from peripheral blood mononuclear cells, obtained in the first trimester of pregnancy. The CDR3 loop is CASSQGDSFPYNEQFF. CDR3 nucleotide sequence: TGTGCCAGCTCACAAGGGGACAGTTTTCCTTACAATGAGCAGTTCTTC.